What follows are 5 T cell receptor beta chains derived from one specimen sequenced in a study of T cell responses to AZD1222 COVID-19 vaccine. TCRdb's copy holds only in-frame clones and misses some; the assay was immunoSEQ multiplex PCR. Of roughly 120,000 clones listed, 88% are singletons. The sample here was peripheral blood, taken on day 0 of MenACWY control vaccination. Source of these receptors: an adult in good health.

This clone was counted a few times. The rearrangement uses TRBV30 and TRBJ1-5; no clear D. The germline V and J ends were trimmed by 7 bases and 0 bases, with 10 bases remaining between them. Germline CDR1 reads GTSNPN; CDR2 reads SVGIG (reference sequence). The CDR3 extends over 13 amino acids. CDR3 loop: CASSYGSNQPQHF. DNA of the CDR3: TGTGCCTCGTCTTATGGTAGCAATCAGCCCCAGCATTTT.

The V and J genes are TRBV6-2 or TRBV6-3 and TRBJ2-7; D ambiguous. V lost 5 bases and J lost 3, with 8 bases in between. Germline-derived CDR1 and CDR2 are MNHEY and SVGEGT. CDR3 length: 12 residues. This CDR3 reads CASSRSYYEQYF. CDR3 nucleotides: TGTGCCAGCAGTAGATCGTACTACGAGCAGTACTTC.

This rearrangement joins TRBV9 to TRBJ2-7, with TRBD1 as a possible D gene (6 bases). Deletions cut 0 bases from V and 4 bases from J, with 11 bases between. This CDR3 region has 14 residues. Germline CDR1 and CDR2: SGDLS and YYNGEE. The CDR3 bases are TGTGCCAGCAGCGTAGCTGGGGGCCAATACGAGCAGTACTTC. This translates into CASSVAGGQYEQYF.

The chain is built from TRBV28 and TRBJ1-3; D may be TRBD1 (6 bases). The CDR3 has 14 residues. The V and J ends lost 4 bases and 4 bases respectively, with 11 bases between them. Germline V gene lookup returns CDR1 MDHEN and CDR2 SYDVKM. The CDR3: CASSYTGTGNTIYF. CDR3 nucleotide sequence: TGTGCCAGCAGTTACACTGGGACAGGAAACACCATATATTTT.

The chain joins TRBV5-1 to TRBJ2-3; the match to TRBD1 covers 7 bases. V shed 6 bases, J shed 1 base, and the junction held 2 bases outside the gene matches. The germline V gene encodes CDR1 SGHRS and CDR2 YFSETQ. This CDR3 comprises 13 residues. The CDR3: CASTGQGTDTQYF. The DNA of the CDR3 is TGCGCCAGCACAGGACAGGGCACAGATACGCAGTATTTT. Full variable domain (rest looked up from reference TRBV5-1 and TRBJ2-3): KAGVTQTPRYLIKTRGQQVTLSCSPISGHRSVSWYQQTPGQGLQFLFEYFSETQRNKGNFPGRFSGRQFSNSRSEMNVSTLELGDSALYLCASTGQGTDTQYFGPGTRLTVL.